These T cell receptor beta chains were read from a single sample in a study of OX40 agonist ivuxolimab in advanced cancers. TCRdb's table, derived via immunoSEQ multiplex PCR, lists solely in-frame clones and lacks some. The table lists around 100,000 clones, roughly 90% of them singletons. The sample was CD4+ or CD8+ T cells sorted from blood, taken in a trial of the OX40 agonist ivuxolimab. Receptors originate from an adult with an advanced solid tumor such as melanoma, head and neck, liver or kidney cancer. CDR3s include the opening cysteine and the closing phenylalanine or tryptophan. Fields, in order: D gene, clone size, V gene, J gene, CDR3 protein. D genes are given only for firm matches. Not every row has a clone size; where given, it reads once, few, many or a size class.

.	.	TRBV21-1	TRBJ1-2	CASSNRGGGLGNDYYGYTF
TRBD1	.	TRBV5-1	TRBJ2-2	CASSGLAQGAPGELFF
.	.	TRBV28	TRBJ2-7	CASSFSATYEQYF
.	.	TRBV18	TRBJ2-7	CASSPQSAGLYNEQYF
TRBD1	.	TRBV19	TRBJ1-6	CASRMDRDNSPLHF
TRBD1	.	TRBV19	TRBJ2-1	CASSIDSGQVSYNEQFF
TRBD2	.	TRBV6-6	TRBJ2-3	CASRDSGGATDTQYF
TRBD1	.	TRBV10-3	TRBJ2-5	CAISETGDQETQYF
TRBD1	.	TRBV29-1	TRBJ2-7	CSVGRGNYEQYF
TRBD1	.	TRBV28	TRBJ1-1	CASSRQGAGFMNTEAFF
.	.	TRBV5-1	TRBJ2-3	CASSLVGRAGRSSTDTQYF
.	.	TRBV29-1	TRBJ2-1	CSVEEGHRKSFSYNEQFF
.	.	TRBV10-3	TRBJ2-3	CAIINRGTDTQYF
TRBD1	.	TRBV5-1	TRBJ2-2	CASSSPQGDTGELFF
.	.	TRBV29-1	TRBJ2-5	CSAGTHSGETQYF
TRBD1	.	TRBV29-1	TRBJ1-6	CSVQGQPNSPLHF
.	.	TRBV29-1	TRBJ2-3	CSVGQGLGTDTQYF
TRBD1	few	TRBV19	TRBJ2-5	CASSIGTGRETQYF
.	.	TRBV6-1	TRBJ2-7	CASIRKPDEQYF
.	.	TRBV6-1	TRBJ1-5	CASSEAGRWPQHF